The 7 T cell receptor beta chains below were found in one sample sequenced in a study of CD8+CD57+ T cells in acquired aplastic anemia. Previously, flow cytometry had revealed CD8+CD57+ cell expansion in the patients chosen for sequencing. According to the study, genomic DNA was the template for TCR beta VDJ and CDR3 profiling. TCRdb ran MiXCR on the reads and lists one entry per CDR3 protein. The repertoire holds roughly 98,000 distinct CDR3 sequences, with about 63% as singletons. The specimen was sorted CD4+, CD8+, or CD8+CD57+ T cells (not recorded which) from PBMCs. The source of these receptors is a human donor with aplastic anemia.

This chain uses TRBV10-2 with TRBJ2-3; TRBD2 agrees at 12 bases. The CDR3 length is 15 residues. The trim removed 8 bases at V and 3 bases at J, leaving 6 bases unmatched. Germline V gene data show CDR1 as WSHSY and CDR2 as SAAADI. The CDR3 coding sequence is TGCGCCAGCCGACGACTAGCGGGGGATACAGATACGCAGTATTTT. Protein: CASRRLAGDTDTQYF.

Comments on this clonotype: At one boundary the junction diverges from the germline segment, which might be a read error. The chain links TRBV2 to TRBJ1-5; no firm D call. Germline V CDR1 and CDR2: SNHLY, FYNNEI. CDR3 length: 15 residues. CDR3 residues: CASGEAPRNDQPQHF. The CDR3 DNA reads TGTGCCAGCGGTGAGGCCCCACGGAACGATCAGCCCCAGCATTTT. The whole variable domain, filled in from reference TRBV2 and TRBJ1-5, reads EPEVTQTPSHQVTQMGQEVILRCVPISNHLYFYWYRQILGQKVEFLVSFYNNEISEKSEIFDDQFSVERPDGSNFTLKIRSTKLEDSAMYFCASGEAPRNDQPQHFGDGTRLSIL.

The V and J genes are TRBV7-9 and TRBJ2-2, with D maybe TRBD1 (6 bases). Looked up from germline, CDR1 is SEHNR and CDR2 is FQNEAQ (reference sequence). There are 15 residues in the CDR3. V shed 5 bases and J shed 2 bases, with 12 bases lying between them. CDR3: CASSVGGANTGELFF. CDR3 DNA: TGTGCCAGCAGCGTAGGGGGTGCCAACACCGGGGAGCTGTTTTTT.

The V and J genes are TRBV5-1 and TRBJ2-1; the D gene is possibly TRBD1 (5 bases). The germline V and J ends were trimmed by 7 bases and 4 bases, with 15 bases remaining between them. The CDR3 runs to 14 residues. Germline V gene data show CDR1 as SGHRS and CDR2 as YFSETQ. The CDR3 region has the DNA TGCGCCAGCGCCACCATGGCAGGGTACAATGAGCAGTTCTTC. This translates into CASATMAGYNEQFF. Full variable domain (missing parts from reference TRBV5-1 and TRBJ2-1): KAGVTQTPRYLIKTRGQQVTLSCSPISGHRSVSWYQQTPGQGLQFLFEYFSETQRNKGNFPGRFSGRQFSNSRSEMNVSTLELGDSALYLCASATMAGYNEQFFGPGTRLTVL.

In regard to this clonotype: Germline and junction disagree at one end, which may indicate a read error. The chain links TRBV10-3 to TRBJ2-7; D uncertain. Germline values: CDR1 ENHRY, CDR2 SYGVKD. This CDR3 is 13 amino acids long. The CDR3 reads CATSDRVNYEQYF. The DNA for the CDR3 is TGTGCCACCAGTGATCGGGTAAACTACGAGCAGTACTTC.

The chain is built from TRBV15 and TRBJ2-7; tentative D call: TRBD1 (6 bases). The germline CDR1 and CDR2 sequences are LNHNV and YYDKDF (reference sequence). The CDR3 runs 14 residues. Deletions cut 3 bases from V and 7 bases from J, with 16 bases between. CDR3 sequence: CATSSHDRLREQYF. CDR3 coding DNA: TGTGCCACCAGCAGTCACGACAGGCTACGGGAGCAGTACTTC.

The chain recombines TRBV20-1 with TRBJ2-7; D is unclear. CDR3 length equals 11 residues. V was cut by 0 bases and J by 6 bases, with 6 bases left in between. Germline CDR1 reads DFQATT; CDR2 reads SNEGSKA (reference sequence). The chain's CDR3 is CSAREIFEQYF. CDR3 bases: TGCAGTGCTAGAGAGATTTTCGAGCAGTACTTC.